The 10 T cell receptor beta chains below were found in one sample sequenced in a study of regulatory T cells in long-lasting Graves disease. With iRepertoire HTBI primers and Arm-PCR of CDR3 regions, TCR beta libraries were built. TCRdb redid the calling of the multiplex PCR reads with MiXCR, one entry per CDR3 protein. The profile covers a few hundred thousand distinct CDR3 sequences, with roughly 13% appearing a single time and 8.5% to 10% taken by the ten largest. Noted time point: newly diagnosed GD, antithyroid drugs for less than 3 months. The TCR library was made from RNA extracted from PBMCs. These data were likewise used in another study, on T cells in Graves' hyperthyroidism and ophthalmopathy.

Sequenced here: peripheral blood mononuclear cells (PBMCs), sampled at new diagnosis, from a patient treated with antithyroid drugs. The receptors originated from a man aged 25-45 years with Graves disease.

V gene TRBV7-9 combines with J gene TRBJ2-3; D may be TRBD2 (5 bases). With 2 bases removed from V and 1 base from J, the gap between germline ends came to 10 bases. This CDR3 has 15 amino acids. Germline V gene data show CDR1 as SEHNR and CDR2 as FQNEAQ (reference sequence). The CDR3 region has the DNA TGTGCCAGCAGCTTACCGCCAGCGGGCACAGATACGCAGTATTTT. As protein: CASSLPPAGTDTQYF.

This clonotype has more than one count but fewer than ten. At one of its ends the junction is not consistent with the germline gene, which may arise from a read error. This chain connects TRBV7-9 to TRBJ2-1; D is perhaps TRBD1 (6 bases). Germline lookup yields CDR1 SEHNR and CDR2 FQNEAQ (reference sequence). The CDR3 has 13 amino acids. CDR3 DNA sequence: TGTGCCAGCAGGCCCACAGGGAGCAATGAGCGGTTCTTC. Amino acid sequence: CASRPTGSNERFF.

This clonotype has at least ten counts. V is TRBV12-3 or TRBV12-4 and J is TRBJ2-3; D might be TRBD1 (6 bases). The ends were cut back, 4 bases at V and 7 bases at J, with 12 bases in the middle. The CDR3 spans 13 residues. CDR3 nucleotides: TGTGCCAGCAGTTCAGGGGACCCTAATACGCAGTATTTT. The encoded protein is CASSSGDPNTQYF.

This clonotype appeared many times. The chain carries TRBV20-1 and TRBJ1-2, with 9 bases fitting TRBD1. From germline, CDR1 is DFQATT and CDR2 SNEGSKA (reference sequence). The V gene end was trimmed by 3 bases and the J gene end by 3 bases; junction bases not matched to a gene: 8. The length of the CDR3 is 15 residues. The CDR3 nucleotides are TGCAGTGCTAGGGGCGTAGGACAGGGGTACTATGGCTACACCTTC. It specifies CSARGVGQGYYGYTF.

This clonotype was recorded many times. The genes are TRBV20-1 and TRBJ2-1; D remains unclear. This CDR3 contains 10 residues. V was trimmed by 6 bases and J by 8 bases, leaving 8 bases between them. Germline V gene sequence: CDR1 DFQATT, CDR2 SNEGSKA (reference sequence). Written as DNA, the CDR3 is TGCAGTGCCCCGCGTCATGAGCAGTTCTTC. It specifies CSAPRHEQFF.

The V call is TRBV7-9, the J call TRBJ2-1; perhaps TRBD2 as D (7 bases). The V end was cut by 6 bases, the J end by 9 bases, with 18 bases between. This CDR3 spans 14 amino acids. Germline CDR1 is SEHNR and CDR2 is FQNEAQ (reference sequence). CDR3 sequence (DNA): TGTGCCAGCAGTCGCCGGGGGGCGGTTGGTGAGCAGTTCTTC. The encoded protein is CASSRRGAVGEQFF. The full variable domain, its missing parts supplied by reference TRBV7-9 and TRBJ2-1, is DTGVSQNPRHKITKRGQNVTFRCDPISEHNRLYWYRQTLGQGPEFLTYFQNEAQLEKSRLLSDRFSAERPKGSFSTLEIQRTEQGDSAMYLCASSRRGAVGEQFFGPGTRLTVL.

The J gene is TRBJ2-7, the V gene TRBV12-3 or TRBV12-4, with 7 bases that match TRBD2. V lost 3 bases, J lost 6 bases, and 8 bases stayed unmatched. The CDR3 has 14 residues. This CDR3 reads CASSFRQREREQYF. In DNA, the CDR3 is TGTGCCAGCAGTTTCCGCCAGCGGGAACGCGAGCAGTACTTC.

This clonotype showed up just a few times. V and J are TRBV5-1 and TRBJ1-3; D is ambiguous. This CDR3 contains 16 residues. V was trimmed by 4 bases and J by 0 bases, leaving 14 bases between them. CDR1 is SGHRS and CDR2 is YFSETQ in the germline V gene. The CDR3 coding sequence is TGCGCCAGCAGCAGAAGCAGTTTCGACTCTGGAAACACCATATATTTT. It yields the protein CASSRSSFDSGNTIYF.

This rearrangement joins TRBV5-1 to TRBJ2-1; possibly TRBD1 for D (5 bases). This CDR3 has 13 amino acids. Trimming took off 4 bases at V and 7 bases at J, with 12 bases between the two ends. Germline V gene lookup returns CDR1 SGHRS and CDR2 YFSETQ. The chain's CDR3 is CASSRATDNEQFF. CDR3 coding DNA: TGCGCCAGCAGCCGGGCGACAGATAATGAGCAGTTCTTC.

This clonotype was counted many times. The rearrangement joins TRBV5-1 to TRBJ2-1, with D perhaps TRBD2 (6 bases). This CDR3 has 15 amino acids. The V and J ends lost 0 bases and 7 bases respectively, with 14 bases between them. Germline-derived CDR1 and CDR2 are SGHRS and YFSETQ. The CDR3 sequence: CASSLATVRENEQFF. The CDR3 nucleotides read TGCGCCAGCAGCTTGGCCACGGTACGGGAGAATGAGCAGTTCTTC. Together with reference TRBV5-1 and TRBJ2-1, the CDR3 gives the full variable domain: KAGVTQTPRYLIKTRGQQVTLSCSPISGHRSVSWYQQTPGQGLQFLFEYFSETQRNKGNFPGRFSGRQFSNSRSEMNVSTLELGDSALYLCASSLATVRENEQFFGPGTRLTVL.